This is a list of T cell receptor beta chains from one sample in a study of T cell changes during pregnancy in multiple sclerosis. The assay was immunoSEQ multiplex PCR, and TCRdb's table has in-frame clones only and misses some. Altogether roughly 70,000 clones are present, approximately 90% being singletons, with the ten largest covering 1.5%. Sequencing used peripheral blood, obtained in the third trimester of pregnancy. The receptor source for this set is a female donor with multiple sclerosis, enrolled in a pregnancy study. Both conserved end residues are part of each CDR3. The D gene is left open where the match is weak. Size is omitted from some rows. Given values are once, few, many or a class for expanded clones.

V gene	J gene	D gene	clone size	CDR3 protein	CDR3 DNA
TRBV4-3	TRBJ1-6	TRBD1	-	CASSQELGTGRFSSYNSPLHF	TGCGCCAGCAGCCAAGAACTTGGGACAGGGCGGTTTAGCTCCTATAATTCACCCCTCCACTTT
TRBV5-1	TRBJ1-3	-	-	CASSPDRGGNTIYF	TGCGCCAGCAGCCCGGACAGAGGCGGGAACACCATATATTTT
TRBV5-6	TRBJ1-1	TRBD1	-	CASSLAGQGILNTEAFF	TGTGCCAGCAGCTTGGCCGGACAGGGGATCCTTAACACTGAAGCTTTCTTT
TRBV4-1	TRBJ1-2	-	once	CASSPEGRDYGYTF	TGCGCCAGCAGCCCCGAGGGGAGGGACTATGGCTACACCTTC
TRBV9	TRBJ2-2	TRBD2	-	CASSVVGGPTGELFF	TGTGCCAGCAGCGTGGTGGGAGGGCCCACCGGGGAGCTGTTTTTT
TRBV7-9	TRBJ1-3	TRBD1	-	CASSFEGQFGGNTIYF	TGTGCCAGCAGCTTCGAGGGACAGTTCGGTGGAAACACCATATATTTT
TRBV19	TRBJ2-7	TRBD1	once	CASSMGTAVSYEQYF	TGTGCCAGTAGTATGGGGACAGCCGTTTCCTACGAGCAGTACTTC
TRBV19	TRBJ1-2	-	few	CASSIAGETSNYGYTF	TGTGCCAGTAGTATAGCGGGGGAAACTTCTAACTATGGCTACACCTTC
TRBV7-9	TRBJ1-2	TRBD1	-	CASGTEGQGDYGYTF	TGTGCCAGCGGCACTGAGGGACAGGGGGACTATGGCTACACCTTC
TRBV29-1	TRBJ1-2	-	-	CSVEGGQDLPFGYGYTF	TGCAGCGTTGAAGGGGGGCAGGACCTTCCATTCGGTTATGGCTACACCTTC
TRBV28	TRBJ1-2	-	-	CASSFRQDYGYTF	TGTGCCAGCAGTTTCCGACAGGACTATGGCTACACCTTC
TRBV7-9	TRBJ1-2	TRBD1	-	CASSKRQGSYGYTF	TGTGCCAGCAGCAAAAGACAGGGATCATATGGCTACACCTTC
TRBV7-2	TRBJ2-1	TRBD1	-	CASSSPDRGMNEQFF	TGTGCCAGCAGCTCACCGGACAGGGGGATGAATGAGCAGTTCTTC
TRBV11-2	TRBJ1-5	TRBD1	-	CASSQTGGRAQPQHF	TGTGCCAGCAGCCAAACAGGGGGCCGGGCTCAGCCCCAGCATTTT
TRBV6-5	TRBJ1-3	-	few	CASRPTGKRGNTIYF	TGTGCCAGCAGGCCTACAGGGAAAAGAGGAAACACCATATATTTT
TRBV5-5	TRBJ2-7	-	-	CASSLGGGGQGAYEQYF	TGTGCCAGCAGCTTGGGAGGAGGGGGTCAGGGGGCCTACGAGCAGTACTTC
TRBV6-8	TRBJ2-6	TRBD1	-	CASSRRGQVSSGANVLTF	TGTGCCAGCAGTCGCCGCGGACAGGTTAGCTCTGGGGCCAACGTCCTGACTTTC
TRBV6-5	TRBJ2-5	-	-	CASSYSGAGETQYF	TGTGCCAGCAGTTACTCAGGGGCAGGGGAGACCCAGTACTTC
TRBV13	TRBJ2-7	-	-	CASSTLGEQYF	TGTGCCAGCAGCACCCTCGGCGAGCAGTACTTC
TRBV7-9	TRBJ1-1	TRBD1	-	CASRQGLVSEAFF	TGTGCCAGCAGACAGGGGTTGGTTTCTGAAGCTTTCTTT
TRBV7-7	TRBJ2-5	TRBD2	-	CASTWGEGGQETQYF	TGTGCCTCGACGTGGGGGGAGGGAGGCCAAGAGACCCAGTACTTC